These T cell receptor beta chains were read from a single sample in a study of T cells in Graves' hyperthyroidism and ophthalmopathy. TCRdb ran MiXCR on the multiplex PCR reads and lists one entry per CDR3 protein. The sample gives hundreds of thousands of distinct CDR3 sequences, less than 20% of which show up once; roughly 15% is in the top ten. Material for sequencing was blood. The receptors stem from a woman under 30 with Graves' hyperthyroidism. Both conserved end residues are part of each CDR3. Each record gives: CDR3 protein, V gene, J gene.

CDR3 protein: CASSPSREGFTYGYTF
V gene: TRBV28
J gene: TRBJ1-2

CDR3 protein: CASRLTGSGTDTQYF
V gene: TRBV5-5
J gene: TRBJ2-3

CDR3 protein: CASSFGLDYEQHF
V gene: TRBV28
J gene: TRBJ2-7

CDR3 protein: CASSFDGAGTQYF
V gene: TRBV2
J gene: TRBJ2-5

CDR3 protein: CARDPQGSNTEAFF
V gene: TRBV2
J gene: TRBJ1-1

CDR3 protein: CSAISLAGAPSNEQFF
V gene: TRBV20-1
J gene: TRBJ2-1

CDR3 protein: CASSGYHRDSSGNTIYF
V gene: TRBV11-3
J gene: TRBJ1-3

CDR3 protein: CASSSRQGREHGNEQFF
V gene: TRBV7-8
J gene: TRBJ2-1

CDR3 protein: CASSRGIGAKWATNEKLFF
V gene: TRBV3-1
J gene: TRBJ1-4

CDR3 protein: CAISEKALAGGSYEQYF
V gene: TRBV10-3
J gene: TRBJ2-7

CDR3 protein: CASRREGGMADTQYF
V gene: TRBV7-9
J gene: TRBJ2-3

CDR3 protein: CASTLQGARTQYF
V gene: TRBV28
J gene: TRBJ2-5

CDR3 protein: CAIGELLNTEAFF
V gene: TRBV10-3
J gene: TRBJ1-1

CDR3 protein: CASSDQGSETRYF
V gene: TRBV9
J gene: TRBJ2-5

CDR3 protein: CASSYIRALSYEQYF
V gene: TRBV5-5
J gene: TRBJ2-7

CDR3 protein: CATFPTDLNTEAFF
V gene: TRBV10-3
J gene: TRBJ1-1

CDR3 protein: CASSLEGLAGANEQFF
V gene: TRBV7-6
J gene: TRBJ2-1

CDR3 protein: CASSLQGPNTGELFF
V gene: TRBV7-7
J gene: TRBJ2-2

CDR3 protein: CASSYTEDYGYTF
V gene: TRBV6-1
J gene: TRBJ1-2

CDR3 protein: CASRMGQGAYEQYF
V gene: TRBV11-2
J gene: TRBJ2-7

CDR3 protein: CASSIGFQRSSSYNEQFF
V gene: TRBV19
J gene: TRBJ2-1

CDR3 protein: CSAGTSGGAWETQYF
V gene: TRBV20-1
J gene: TRBJ2-5

CDR3 protein: CASSSDRGRGTEAFF
V gene: TRBV6-1
J gene: TRBJ1-1

CDR3 protein: CASSLSMNTEAFF
V gene: TRBV27
J gene: TRBJ1-1

CDR3 protein: CASSFSGRPYEQYF
V gene: TRBV2
J gene: TRBJ2-7

CDR3 protein: CASSDGRAYTGELFF
V gene: TRBV5-1
J gene: TRBJ2-2

CDR3 protein: CASSAPRADLAKNIQYF
V gene: TRBV4-1
J gene: TRBJ2-4

CDR3 protein: CASSHRDRTTNYGYTF
V gene: TRBV5-1
J gene: TRBJ1-2

CDR3 protein: CASRNRGLEAFF
V gene: TRBV3-1
J gene: TRBJ1-1

CDR3 protein: CSAQGLDSTDTQYF
V gene: TRBV20-1
J gene: TRBJ2-3

CDR3 protein: CASSEQGMNYGYTF
V gene: TRBV2
J gene: TRBJ1-2

CDR3 protein: CASSRGQGNSPLHF
V gene: TRBV2
J gene: TRBJ1-6

CDR3 protein: CASSYASGGYNEQFF
V gene: TRBV6-6
J gene: TRBJ2-1

CDR3 protein: CTSSIAPGANTEAFF
V gene: TRBV19
J gene: TRBJ1-1

CDR3 protein: CASSFGTSSTYEQYF
V gene: TRBV6-5
J gene: TRBJ2-7

CDR3 protein: CASSEFPRQSATNEKLFF
V gene: TRBV7-8
J gene: TRBJ1-4

CDR3 protein: CASSIREGMPLHF
V gene: TRBV7-3
J gene: TRBJ1-6

CDR3 protein: CASSPFSLGFGELFF
V gene: TRBV18
J gene: TRBJ2-2

CDR3 protein: CASSYSLINEQFF
V gene: TRBV6-5
J gene: TRBJ2-1

CDR3 protein: CASSPHVRGKLFF
V gene: TRBV12-3/TRBV12-4
J gene: TRBJ1-4

CDR3 protein: CASSATSNTGELFF
V gene: TRBV5-1
J gene: TRBJ2-2

CDR3 protein: CASSLRRSDTDTQYF
V gene: TRBV7-9
J gene: TRBJ2-3

CDR3 protein: CATLAGDTDTQYF
V gene: TRBV12-3/TRBV12-4
J gene: TRBJ2-3

CDR3 protein: CASSVAEMNTEAFF
V gene: TRBV9
J gene: TRBJ1-1

CDR3 protein: CASSLLAGANVLTF
V gene: TRBV27
J gene: TRBJ2-6

CDR3 protein: CASSPAVDRGTLREQYF
V gene: TRBV7-2
J gene: TRBJ2-7

CDR3 protein: CASSVDPQYRGRTGELFF
V gene: TRBV9
J gene: TRBJ2-2

CDR3 protein: CASRSDERGSPLHF
V gene: TRBV9
J gene: TRBJ1-6

CDR3 protein: CASSSTGTTPYNEQFF
V gene: TRBV7-9
J gene: TRBJ2-1